This section outlines one T cell receptor (beta chain) sequence together with its context. Its antigen is unknown. This CDR3 has 13 amino acids. The V segment lost 5 bases and the J segment 4 bases; nucleotides outside the gene matches: 2. Germline values: CDR1 MNHNY, CDR2 SVGAGI (reference sequence). The sample originates from a study of OX40 agonist ivuxolimab in advanced cancers. Looking at the study overall: Ivuxolimab, which patients received intravenously every 2 weeks, was dosed at 0.01 to 10 mg/kg. Study-level points and caveats: CD4+ T cells averaged fewer expanded clones than CD8+ T cells.

Autoimmune disease history or systemic immunosuppression led to patient exclusion. The protocol was immunoSEQ multiplex PCR, while the TCRdb copy is restricted to in-frame clones and leaves out a portion. The sample lists approximately 48,000 clones; around nine tenths were seen once. This chain connects TRBV6-6 to TRBJ2-1; 7 bases are a match to TRBD2. The clonotype was recovered from an adult with an advanced solid tumor such as melanoma, head and neck, liver or kidney cancer. Specimen: CD4+ or CD8+ T cells sorted from blood, collected in a trial of the OX40 agonist ivuxolimab. This chain's CDR3 is CASSSGKYNEQFF. The CDR3 DNA follows: TGTGCCAGCAGTAGCGGGAAATACAATGAGCAGTTCTTC.